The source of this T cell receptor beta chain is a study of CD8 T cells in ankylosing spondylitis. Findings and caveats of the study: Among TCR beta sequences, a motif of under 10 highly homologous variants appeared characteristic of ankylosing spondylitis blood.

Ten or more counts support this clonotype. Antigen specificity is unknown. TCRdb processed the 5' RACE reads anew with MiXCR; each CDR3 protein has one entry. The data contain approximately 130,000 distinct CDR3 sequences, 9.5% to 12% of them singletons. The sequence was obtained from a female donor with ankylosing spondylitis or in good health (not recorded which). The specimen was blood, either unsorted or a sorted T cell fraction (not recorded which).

The CDR3 DNA sequence: TGTGCCAGCAGTTTAAGGGGGTGGGGGCCTAGCAATCAGCCCCAGCATTTT. This sequence encodes CASSLRGWGPSNQPQHF. The V call is TRBV28, the J call TRBJ1-5; D possibly corresponds to TRBD1 (6 bases). CDR1 is MDHEN and CDR2 is SYDVKM in the germline V gene. The CDR3 runs 17 residues. Trimming stripped 2 bases from V and 0 bases from J, with 14 bases between. The full variable domain, rest sourced from reference TRBV28 and TRBJ1-5, is DVKVTQSSRYLVKRTGEKVFLECVQDMDHENMFWYRQDPGLGLRLIYFSYDVKMKEKGDIPEGYSVSREKKERFSLILESASTNQTSMYLCASSLRGWGPSNQPQHFGDGTRLSIL.